This T cell receptor (beta chain) was captured by sequencing in a study of blood T cell repertoires in COVID-19 (dated by TCRdb to 2019 to 2021). Some background on the complete study: Samples from collaborators originated in the United States, Italy and Spain and spanned both the acute and convalescent phases of COVID-19. The material from the prospective study consisted of cDNA or gDNA derived from T cells, B-cell-depleted T cells, or PBMCs. Samples were obtained from the ongoing ImmuneRACE study (first 160 participants) and from about 1,300 subjects provided by 6 global collaborators. Where HLA class I and class II types were available, the types were taken from metadata supplied by the sample provider, not from assay-based typing. Subjects who had been exposed to COVID-19, were actively infected with it, or had recovered from it provided the deeply sampled blood TCRbeta repertoires that made up the dataset. A de-identified subject ID, COVID-19 status, age in years and sex were almost always included in the sample metadata. The repertoires were released in a freely available public database intended as a resource for research on the immune response to SARS-CoV-2.

The immunoSEQ Assay, a bias-controlled multiplex PCR, was used to amplify TCRbeta CDR3 regions from genomic DNA. On the study's bioinformatics: Nucleated cell counts per sample were estimated from amplification of reference gene primers within the assay. To quantify the absolute abundance of each unique TCRbeta CDR3 rearrangement, sequence reads were collapsed and filtered. For each sample, productive Simpson clonality was calculated by taking the square root of Simpson's diversity index across productive rearrangements. TCRdb took over this immuneACCESS table, retaining in-frame rearrangements with V and J assigned. Such tables are incomplete; in checked studies, under half of the missing clones stem from an unresolved V gene, and the remainder is unexplained. Clone size and the V and J calls come from that table; the DNA yielded D and trimming. The sample table records around 110,000 clones; 71% of these occur just once. The ten largest account for roughly 0.86% of the sample.

Results and caveats for the whole study, not just this receptor: Clinical and demographic metadata were provided uncurated, with the amount varying by source and participant.

Looking up the germline V gene yields CDR1 MNHNS and CDR2 SASEGT. The CDR3 runs 14 amino acids, cysteine and phenylalanine included. Kept here is only the CDR3 DNA, which spans 42 bases and is read in frame from base 1. V is trimmed back by 2 bases and J by 8 bases, and the junction contains 3 bases that no gene match accounts for. This clone was counted at least ten times. Its antigen target is currently unknown. Per-nucleotide qualities are absent, and no much larger clonotype sits a single base away. Each collaborating institution followed its own protocols to collect whole blood in K2EDTA tubes. For TCRbeta analysis, collaborators shipped samples as frozen whole blood, isolated PBMCs, or DNA extracted from either of those sample types.

Sequencing was carried out using peripheral blood. The receptor was derived from a human donor with acute or convalescent COVID-19. The donor label of this sample is uncertain. This chain is built from TRBV6-1 and TRBJ1-2, with 12 bases aligning to TRBD1. The CDR3 reads CASSERDRGLGYTF. The nucleotide sequence reads as follows: TGTGCCAGCAGTGAAAGGGACAGGGGGCTCGGCTACACCTTC.